The rows below give T cell receptor beta chains drawn from one sample of a study of shared clonotypes between healthy human individuals. The data were produced by immunoSEQ multiplex PCR, yet TCRdb's version contains in-frame clones alone and is incomplete. Here the sample spans some 500,000 clones, more than 95% being singletons. The source material was naive CD4+ T cells sorted from blood. The receptors stem from a woman aged 25 to 39 in good health. Each CDR3 is given with its conserved first and last residue. The D gene is left open where the match is weak. Some rows have no size entry. The others give once, few or many, or a class for an expanded clone.

v_call	d_call	j_call	clone_size	cdr3_aa	cdr3_nt
TRBV6-4	.	TRBJ2-2	.	CASSDSNSLRTGELFF	TGTGCCAGCAGTGACTCGAATTCCTTAAGGACCGGGGAGCTGTTTTTT
TRBV7-8	.	TRBJ1-5	.	CASSPKDGGNQPQHF	TGTGCCAGCAGCCCCAAGGACGGTGGCAATCAGCCCCAGCATTTT
TRBV28	.	TRBJ1-1	.	CASSWSAHTEAFF	TGTGCCAGCAGTTGGTCAGCCCACACTGAAGCTTTCTTT
TRBV18	TRBD1	TRBJ1-1	.	CASSPQGTGGFTEAFF	TGTGCCAGCTCACCACAGGGGACAGGGGGCTTCACTGAAGCTTTCTTT
TRBV5-1	.	TRBJ2-3	.	CASSLPAPTGTDTQYF	TGCGCCAGCAGCTTACCCGCACCGACCGGCACAGATACGCAGTATTTT
TRBV25-1	.	TRBJ1-3	.	CASSEFKEHTIYF	TGTGCCAGCAGTGAATTCAAGGAACACACCATATATTTT
TRBV7-9	.	TRBJ2-1	.	CASSPDWETDYLF	TGTGCCAGCAGCCCCGACTGGGAGACGGACTATCTCTTC
TRBV9	TRBD1	TRBJ1-2	.	CASSALTGTGNYGYTF	TGTGCCAGCAGCGCGCTTACTGGGACAGGGAACTATGGCTACACCTTC
TRBV19	.	TRBJ2-1	.	CASTGGSSYNEQFF	TGTGCCAGTACCGGCGGCAGCTCCTACAATGAGCAGTTCTTC
TRBV18	.	TRBJ2-3	.	CASSVSADTQYF	TGTGCCAGCTCAGTATCGGCAGATACGCAGTATTTT
TRBV28	.	TRBJ1-5	.	CASSRPPGAQPQHF	TGTGCCAGCAGTCGCCCACCCGGGGCTCAGCCCCAGCATTTT
TRBV28	.	TRBJ2-7	.	CASSKHGTASRYYEQYF	TGTGCCAGCAGTAAACACGGGACGGCTAGCAGATACTACGAGCAGTACTTC
TRBV18	.	TRBJ1-1	.	CASSPGPGTEAFF	TGTGCCAGCTCACCAGGACCTGGGACTGAAGCTTTCTTT
TRBV2	.	TRBJ2-1	.	CASSEDITGEQFF	TGTGCCAGCAGTGAAGATATTACGGGTGAGCAGTTCTTC
TRBV11-2	TRBD2	TRBJ2-1	.	CASSRLPSGEQFF	TGTGCCAGCAGCCGCCTCCCTAGCGGAGAGCAGTTCTTC
TRBV2	TRBD1	TRBJ2-7	.	CASKGGVRDRREQYF	TGTGCCAGCAAAGGTGGAGTCAGGGACAGGAGGGAGCAGTACTTC
TRBV7-9	.	TRBJ2-2	.	CASSLRQNTGELFF	TGTGCCAGCAGCTTAAGGCAGAACACCGGGGAGCTGTTTTTT
TRBV28	.	TRBJ2-6	.	CASSLGQSFSGANVLTF	TGTGCCAGCAGTCTCGGACAGTCTTTCTCTGGGGCCAACGTCCTGACTTTC
TRBV15	TRBD1	TRBJ2-7	.	CATSRVGGTGHSYEQYF	TGTGCCACCAGCAGAGTAGGGGGGACAGGGCACTCCTACGAGCAGTACTTC
TRBV6-5	TRBD1	TRBJ1-1	once	CASSYSNRGRTEAFF	TGTGCCAGCAGTTACTCGAACAGGGGTAGAACTGAAGCTTTCTTT
TRBV9	.	TRBJ2-1	.	CASSVGAGIDNEQFF	TGTGCCAGCAGCGTAGGGGCAGGGATTGACAATGAGCAGTTCTTC
TRBV28	.	TRBJ2-5	.	CASSLFTGVSETQYF	TGTGCCAGCAGTTTATTTACGGGAGTAAGTGAGACCCAGTACTTC
TRBV4-1	TRBD2	TRBJ2-7	.	CASSQPSGRVYEQYF	TGCGCCAGCAGCCAACCTAGCGGGAGAGTATACGAGCAGTACTTC
TRBV6-5	TRBD1	TRBJ1-1	.	CASSPDREGTEAFF	TGTGCCAGCAGTCCGGACAGGGAGGGCACTGAAGCTTTCTTT
TRBV28	TRBD2	TRBJ2-7	.	CASSLGVLAGTYEQYF	TGTGCCAGCAGTTTAGGAGTACTAGCGGGAACCTACGAGCAGTACTTC
TRBV2	.	TRBJ1-2	.	CASRSIAAAGGYTF	TGTGCCAGCAGAAGCATAGCGGCCGCGGGCGGCTACACCTTC
TRBV19	.	TRBJ1-5	.	CASSRRSNQPQHF	TGTGCCAGTAGCCGACGGAGCAATCAGCCCCAGCATTTT
TRBV7-2	.	TRBJ1-5	.	CASSLVVLDPNQPQHF	TGTGCCAGCAGCTTAGTGGTCCTAGACCCCAATCAGCCCCAGCATTTT
TRBV5-8	TRBD2	TRBJ2-3	.	CASSLGAGGRPTTDTQYF	TGTGCCAGCAGCTTGGGGGCGGGAGGCAGGCCTACCACAGATACGCAGTATTTT
TRBV19	TRBD1	TRBJ1-5	.	CASSIGRDRGNQPQHF	TGTGCCAGTAGTATAGGGCGAGACAGGGGGAATCAGCCCCAGCATTTT
TRBV6-5	.	TRBJ1-5	.	CASRDNGGGQPQHF	TGTGCCAGCAGGGACAACGGGGGCGGCCAGCCCCAGCATTTT
TRBV10-2	TRBD2	TRBJ2-1	.	CASSAASGRPEQFF	TGCGCCAGCAGTGCGGCTAGCGGACGACCTGAGCAGTTCTTC
TRBV5-1	TRBD1	TRBJ2-7	.	CASSTTGTAWDEQYF	TGCGCCAGCAGCACGACCGGGACAGCTTGGGACGAGCAGTACTTC
TRBV18	TRBD1	TRBJ2-5	.	CASSKGQGETQYF	TGTGCCAGCTCGAAAGGACAGGGCGAGACCCAGTACTTC
TRBV25-1	TRBD2	TRBJ2-1	.	CASSEWGRANNNEQFF	TGTGCCAGCAGTGAATGGGGGAGGGCAAATAACAATGAGCAGTTCTTC
TRBV5-1	TRBD2	TRBJ2-7	.	CASTPGGRYEQYF	TGCGCCAGCACGCCAGGCGGGAGATACGAGCAGTACTTC
TRBV7-9	.	TRBJ1-1	.	CASSLHPKAFF	TGTGCCAGCAGCTTGCACCCCAAAGCTTTCTTT
TRBV19	.	TRBJ2-3	once	CASSMGRGDTQYF	TGTGCCAGTAGTATGGGTCGGGGAGATACGCAGTATTTT
TRBV27	.	TRBJ1-3	.	CASALIHVSRIRGNTIYF	TGTGCCAGCGCTCTCATCCACGTCTCCCGAATACGTGGAAACACCATATATTTT
TRBV4-2	.	TRBJ2-4	once	CASSLRLADLAKNIQYF	TGTGCCAGCAGCCTGCGACTTGCAGACCTAGCCAAAAACATTCAGTACTTC
TRBV28	TRBD2	TRBJ2-5	.	CASSWSGSGYQETQYF	TGTGCCAGCAGTTGGTCGGGTAGCGGGTACCAAGAGACCCAGTACTTC
TRBV19	TRBD1	TRBJ1-5	.	CASSPGQANQPQHF	TGTGCCAGTAGCCCAGGACAGGCCAATCAGCCCCAGCATTTT
TRBV30	.	TRBJ2-7	.	CAWSGTDEQYF	TGTGCCTGGAGTGGTACGGACGAGCAGTACTTC
TRBV6-1	.	TRBJ1-1	.	CASSPGRPNTEAFF	TGTGCCAGCAGCCCAGGGCGGCCGAACACTGAAGCTTTCTTT
TRBV5-4	.	TRBJ2-7	.	CASSLDLAGEYEQYF	TGTGCCAGCAGCTTGGATCTAGCAGGGGAGTACGAGCAGTACTTC
TRBV27	TRBD1	TRBJ2-7	.	CASSPTGTGFNEQYF	TGTGCCAGCAGTCCAACGGGGACAGGGTTCAACGAGCAGTACTTC
TRBV2	.	TRBJ1-1	.	CASRGAAGNTEAFF	TGTGCCAGCAGGGGGGCCGCGGGGAACACTGAAGCTTTCTTT
TRBV6-6	TRBD1	TRBJ1-1	.	CASSYETGVTEAFF	TGTGCCAGCAGTTACGAAACAGGGGTAACTGAAGCTTTCTTT
TRBV28	.	TRBJ1-5	.	CASSFSGRTTSNQPQHF	TGTGCCAGCAGTTTTTCCGGTAGGACGACGAGCAATCAGCCCCAGCATTTT
TRBV7-2	TRBD2	TRBJ2-7	once	CASSLGLAGVDEQYF	TGTGCCAGCAGCTTGGGACTAGCGGGAGTCGACGAGCAGTACTTC
TRBV28	.	TRBJ2-4	.	CASSLDSAKNIQYF	TGTGCCAGCAGCCTGGATTCGGCCAAAAACATTCAGTACTTC
TRBV5-6	.	TRBJ1-2	few	CASSLGQGGYGYTF	TGTGCCAGCAGCTTGGGCCAGGGAGGCTATGGCTACACCTTC
TRBV7-9	.	TRBJ2-7	.	CASSQKSSRDKTYEQYF	TGTGCCAGCAGCCAGAAATCAAGCCGGGACAAAACCTACGAGCAGTACTTC
TRBV7-9	TRBD2	TRBJ2-6	.	CASSDLAGGLSGANVLTF	TGTGCCAGCAGCGACCTAGCGGGAGGCCTCTCTGGGGCCAACGTCCTGACTTTC
TRBV6-5	.	TRBJ2-1	.	CASSFGLSLHEQFF	TGTGCCAGCAGTTTCGGACTATCCTTGCATGAGCAGTTCTTC
TRBV18	TRBD1	TRBJ1-2	.	CASSPPPGQGSGDTF	TGTGCCAGCTCACCACCACCGGGACAGGGGAGTGGGGACACCTTC
TRBV28	.	TRBJ2-1	.	CASSLPGLLNEQFF	TGTGCCAGCAGTTTACCTGGACTACTCAATGAGCAGTTCTTC
TRBV6-6	TRBD2	TRBJ2-3	.	CASSYRRERADTQYF	TGTGCCAGCAGTTACCGGCGGGAGCGGGCAGATACGCAGTATTTT
TRBV27	.	TRBJ2-2	once	CASSSPPRRTGELFF	TGTGCCAGCAGTTCCCCCCCGCGGCGTACCGGGGAGCTGTTTTTT